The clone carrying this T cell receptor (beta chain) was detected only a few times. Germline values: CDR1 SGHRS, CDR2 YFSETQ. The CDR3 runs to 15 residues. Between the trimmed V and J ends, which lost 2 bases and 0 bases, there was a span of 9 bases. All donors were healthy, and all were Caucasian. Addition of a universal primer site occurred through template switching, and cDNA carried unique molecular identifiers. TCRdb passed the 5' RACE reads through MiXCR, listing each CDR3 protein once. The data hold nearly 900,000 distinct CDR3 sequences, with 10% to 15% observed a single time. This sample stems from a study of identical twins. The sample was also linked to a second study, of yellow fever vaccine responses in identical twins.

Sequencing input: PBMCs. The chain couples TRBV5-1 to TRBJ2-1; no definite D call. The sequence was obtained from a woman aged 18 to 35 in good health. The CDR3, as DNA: TGCGCCAGCAGCTTTAAGGATAGCTCCTACAATGAGCAGTTCTTC. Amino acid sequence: CASSFKDSSYNEQFF.